This T cell receptor (beta chain) was retrieved from a study of T cells in Graves' hyperthyroidism and ophthalmopathy. Findings and limits, study-wide: Most expanded thyroid clonotypes above 0.001 recurred in blood.

Amplified TCR beta CDR3 regions derived from RNA transcripts. First-round RT-PCR targeting the TCR CDR3 was performed with the HTBI primer set. TCRdb redid the calling of the multiplex PCR reads with MiXCR, one entry per CDR3 protein. The data hold approximately 740,000 distinct CDR3 sequences, with 12% to 15% observed a single time. A note on this clonotype: Its antigen is as yet unknown.

If no ophthalmopathy progression occurred within 18 months, Graves' hyperthyroidism was stable. Newly diagnosed hyperthyroidism, duration under 2 months, in patients aged 18 to 65. The clonotype originates from a woman younger than 30 with Graves' hyperthyroidism. Sequenced sample: blood.

The CDR3 sequence: CASSIGREWNEQFF. The DNA for the CDR3 is TGTGCCAGTAGTATAGGGCGGGAGTGGAATGAGCAGTTCTTC. This sequence joins TRBV19 and TRBJ2-1; 7 nucleotides agree with TRBD2. V lost 1 base and J lost 7; bases outside the gene matches: 4. Germline V gene data show CDR1 as LNHDA and CDR2 as SQIVND (reference sequence). The CDR3 spans 14 residues.